Listed below are T cell receptor beta chains from one sample, sequenced in a study of shared clonotypes between healthy human individuals. Profiling relied on immunoSEQ multiplex PCR, and the TCRdb table lists in-frame clones only, not all of them. The sample includes over a million clones, 98% seen only once; the top ten take approximately 0.38%. The sequenced sample was naive CD4+ T cells sorted from blood. Receptors originate from a man aged 25-45 years in good health. CDR3s include the opening cysteine and the closing phenylalanine or tryptophan. D genes are given only for firm matches. Not every row has a clone size; where given, it reads once, few, many or a size class.

TRBV29-1	TRBJ2-3	TRBD2	.	TGCAGCGCACTAGCGTTTAGCACAGATACGCAGTATTTT	CSALAFSTDTQYF
TRBV4-1	TRBJ2-3	TRBD1	.	TGCGCCAGCAGCCAAGAAGCTATCGAGGACAGGAAGGCTAGCACAGATACGCAGTATTTT	CASSQEAIEDRKASTDTQYF
TRBV28	TRBJ2-1	TRBD2	.	TGTGCCAGCAGTTTAAGGCAGCCGGGACTAGCGGGGAGTTACAATGAGCAGTTCTTC	CASSLRQPGLAGSYNEQFF
TRBV5-1	TRBJ2-5	TRBD1	.	TGCGCCAGCAGCATGGAATGGACAGGAGGAGAGACCCAGTACTTC	CASSMEWTGGETQYF
TRBV5-4	TRBJ2-4	TRBD1	.	TGTGCCAGCAGCTTGGGGACAGGTGACATTCAGTACTTC	CASSLGTGDIQYF
TRBV27	TRBJ2-3	.	.	TGTGCCAGCAGTTTATCAGGGCGAGTCCGCACAGATACGCAGTATTTT	CASSLSGRVRTDTQYF
TRBV19	TRBJ2-7	TRBD2	.	TGTGCCAGTAGGAGTACTAGCGGGAGGATTCACGAGCAGTACTTC	CASRSTSGRIHEQYF
TRBV28	TRBJ2-1	.	.	TGTGCCAGCAGTCGAACGACGGGAGTGGAATACAATGAGCAGTTCTTC	CASSRTTGVEYNEQFF
TRBV6-5	TRBJ1-1	.	.	TGTGCCAGCAACAAGAACACTGAAGCTTTCTTT	CASNKNTEAFF
TRBV7-2	TRBJ1-5	.	.	TGTGCCAGCAGCTTAGTTGTGGGGTGGCGTCAGCCCCAGCATTTT	CASSLVVGWRQPQHF
TRBV10-3	TRBJ2-3	.	.	TGTGCCATCAGTGAGGCAGCCTCGGGGTGGCAAACAGATACGCAGTATTTT	CAISEAASGWQTDTQYF
TRBV11-2	TRBJ2-1	.	few	TGTGCCAGCAGCTTAGGGGGGTTACGAGATGAGCAGTTCTTC	CASSLGGLRDEQFF
TRBV28	TRBJ2-7	TRBD2	.	TGTGCCAGCAGCTTACCGGCGGGGGGATACGAGCAGTACTTC	CASSLPAGGYEQYF
TRBV6-5	TRBJ2-7	TRBD2	.	TGTGCCAGCAGTTACTCGAGTGCGGGGGCCTACGAGCAGTACTTC	CASSYSSAGAYEQYF
TRBV28	TRBJ2-1	.	.	TGTGCCAGCAGTTTGGCGGACAGCGGGTACAATGAGCAGTTCTTC	CASSLADSGYNEQFF
TRBV11-3	TRBJ2-7	.	once	TGTGCCAGCAGCAAGAGGGGGGGGTACTCCTACGAGCAGTACTTC	CASSKRGGYSYEQYF
TRBV15	TRBJ2-5	.	.	TGTGCCACCAGCAGGGTCGGTTTAGCGCGCGAAGAGACCCAGTACTTC	CATSRVGLAREETQYF
TRBV7-2	TRBJ2-5	TRBD1	.	TGTGCGAGTGGGGACAGGGGGCACCAAGAGACCCAGTACTTC	CASGDRGHQETQYF
TRBV7-6	TRBJ2-2	TRBD1	.	TGTGCCAGCAGCCCCCGACAGGGGACCCCCAGGACAGTCACCGGGGAGCTGTTTTTT	CASSPRQGTPRTVTGELFF
TRBV6-1	TRBJ2-5	TRBD2	.	TGTGCCAGCCGTCGCCACGGGGGGGAAGAGACCCAGTACTTC	CASRRHGGEETQYF
TRBV27	TRBJ1-4	.	.	TGTGCCAGCAGCGACGACAGACGTGAAAAACTGTTTTTT	CASSDDRREKLFF
TRBV28	TRBJ1-5	TRBD1	.	TGTGCCAGCTTAGGGACAGGGGCTCGCAATCAGCCCCAGCATTTT	CASLGTGARNQPQHF
TRBV2	TRBJ2-5	.	.	TGTGCCAGCGGGGGCGAGACCCAGTACTTC	CASGGETQYF